This is a list of T cell receptor beta chains from one sample in a study of blood T cells in healthy people across ages. Using its own MiXCR run on the 5' RACE reads, TCRdb lists one record per CDR3 protein. The sample consists of about 1.5 million distinct CDR3 sequences, approximately 42% of them appearing once. Source material: blood. These receptors all stem from a woman between 18 and 30 years old in good health. Both conserved end residues are part of each CDR3. The D gene is left open where the match is weak. Clone size is stated in some rows and not others, as once, few, many or a class when expanded.

clone size	CDR3 length	D gene	V gene	J gene	CDR3 DNA	CDR3 protein
-	12	TRBD2	TRBV15	TRBJ2-1	TGTGACTCTAGCGGCTCCTACAATGAGCAGTTCTTC	CDSSGSYNEQFF
-	16	-	TRBV11-2	TRBJ2-7	TGTGCCAGCAGCTTAGGGGGGCCTACCGTCTCCTACGAGCAGTACTTC	CASSLGGPTVSYEQYF
-	14	-	TRBV6-1	TRBJ1-4	TGTGCCAGCGGCCGGGATACCCTAAATGAAAAACTGTTTTTT	CASGRDTLNEKLFF
few	15	TRBD1	TRBV5-1	TRBJ2-1	TGCGCCAGCAGCAACCGGGACAGTTATTACAATGAGCAGTTCTTC	CASSNRDSYYNEQFF
-	14	-	TRBV2	TRBJ2-7	TGTGCCAGCAGTTTTAGAGGAGGCCCCTACGAGCAGTACTTC	CASSFRGGPYEQYF
-	14	-	TRBV7-2	TRBJ2-7	TGTGCCAGCAGCGCGGGGACACTCCCTCTTTCGGAGTACTTC	CASSAGTLPLSEYF
few	16	-	TRBV7-2	TRBJ2-1	TGTGCCAGCAGCCGCAACAGTCTAGGCCAATACAATGAGCAGTTCTTC	CASSRNSLGQYNEQFF
-	13	-	TRBV7-2	TRBJ2-1	TGTGCCAGCAGCCAACAGGGGACTAGAGTTAGGTTCTTC	CASSQQGTRVRFF
few	16	TRBD2	TRBV10-3	TRBJ2-5	TGTGCCATCAGTGAGGATCGAGCGGGGGCCTCAGAGACCCAGTACTTC	CAISEDRAGASETQYF
-	14	-	TRBV4-1	TRBJ2-2	TGCGCCAGCAGCCAACCGGCGAACACCGGGGAGCTGTTTTTT	CASSQPANTGELFF
few	13	TRBD2	TRBV12-3/TRBV12-4	TRBJ2-7	TGTGCCAGCAGGGGGGACTACCACTACGAGCAGTACTTC	CASRGDYHYEQYF
-	12	-	TRBV29-1	TRBJ1-2	TGCAGCGCCCGGGGGACTAACTATGGCTACACCTTC	CSARGTNYGYTF
-	15	TRBD1	TRBV12-3/TRBV12-4	TRBJ1-4	TGTGCCAGCAGAGAGGCGGGACAGGGCGGTGAAAAACTGTTTTTT	CASREAGQGGEKLFF
-	16	-	TRBV11-2	TRBJ2-1	TGTGCCAGCAGCTCCACGGCTTCAAAGGGGTACAATGAGCAGTTCTTC	CASSSTASKGYNEQFF
-	20	TRBD2	TRBV2	TRBJ2-5	TGTGCCAGCTGGTCCCAAAACCGGGGACTAGCGGGAGTCGGCGGAGAGACCCAGTACTTC	CASWSQNRGLAGVGGETQYF
-	13	-	TRBV11-2	TRBJ2-7	TGTGCCAGCACCCCAGCTAGAACCTACGAGCAGTACTTC	CASTPARTYEQYF
-	14	TRBD1	TRBV6-5	TRBJ1-5	TGTGCCAGCAGCGGGACAGGGGACAATCAGCCCCAGCATTTT	CASSGTGDNQPQHF
few	13	TRBD2	TRBV28	TRBJ2-1	TGTGCCAGCAGTTACCTCCTAGCGGGTGAGCAGTTCTTC	CASSYLLAGEQFF
-	16	-	TRBV10-3	TRBJ1-2	TGTGCCATCAGCGCCACCGGGACAATGGGAAACTATGGCTACACCTTC	CAISATGTMGNYGYTF
once	17	-	TRBV4-1	TRBJ2-1	TGCGCCAGCAGCCAAGATATGGGGCCAAGAGCGGACAATGAGCAGTTCTTC	CASSQDMGPRADNEQFF
-	16	TRBD2	TRBV27	TRBJ2-1	TGTGCCAGCAGTTTATCGCGACTAGCGGGGTACAATGAGCAGTTCTTC	CASSLSRLAGYNEQFF
few	16	-	TRBV6-5	TRBJ1-2	TGTGCCAGCAGTTACTCGCTAAATGCGGGTAACTATGGCTACACCTTC	CASSYSLNAGNYGYTF
-	15	-	TRBV9	TRBJ2-3	TGTGCCAGCAGCGTAGAGGCCACCCGCACAGATACGCAGTATTTT	CASSVEATRTDTQYF
few	14	-	TRBV2	TRBJ1-1	TGTGCCAGCTTGAGGGGCGGACTGAACACTGAAGCTTTCTTT	CASLRGGLNTEAFF
-	20	TRBD2	TRBV28	TRBJ2-3	TGTGCCAGCAACCCGTCCGAGACTAGCGGGGGGGGAACCCGCCCGGGTACGCAGTATTTT	CASNPSETSGGGTRPGTQYF
once	15	-	TRBV6-6	TRBJ2-5	TGTGCCAGCAGTTACCGCGGGGCAGGACAAGAGACCCAGTACTTC	CASSYRGAGQETQYF
-	16	-	TRBV9	TRBJ2-3	TGTGCCAGCAGCGTCGGGCCTCCAACTAGCACAGATACGCAGTATTTT	CASSVGPPTSTDTQYF
-	14	-	TRBV2	TRBJ2-7	TGTGCCGGGGGGACGGAACCGATCTCCTACGAGCAGTACTTC	CAGGTEPISYEQYF
-	14	-	TRBV5-1	TRBJ2-5	TGCGCCAGCAGCTTGGTCCCCGACGGAGAGACCCAGTACTTC	CASSLVPDGETQYF
-	13	-	TRBV20-1	TRBJ1-2	TGCAGTGCCCTTGGGGCAGGGGATAGTGGCTACACCTTC	CSALGAGDSGYTF
few	13	-	TRBV10-3	TRBJ1-2	TGTGCCATCAGTGGGGACCTTAACTATGGCTACACCTTC	CAISGDLNYGYTF
-	16	-	TRBV3-1	TRBJ1-1	TGTGCCAGCAGCCAAGGAAAGGACGTTCTGAACACTGAAGCTTTCTTT	CASSQGKDVLNTEAFF
-	17	-	TRBV7-6	TRBJ1-2	TGTGCCAGCAGCCCTTCTCCTGGACAGCCAAAGAACTATGGCTACACCTTC	CASSPSPGQPKNYGYTF
-	12	-	TRBV20-1	TRBJ2-1	TGCAGTGCGAGGGACAATACGGATGAGCAGTTCTTC	CSARDNTDEQFF
-	17	TRBD2	TRBV12-3/TRBV12-4	TRBJ2-1	TGTGCCAGCAGTCCTCGTGGGGGACTAGCGGGGGGAAATGAGCAGTTCTTC	CASSPRGGLAGGNEQFF
few	14	TRBD1	TRBV4-1	TRBJ2-7	TGCGCCAGCAGCCAGACGGACAGGGGCAACGAGCAGTACTTC	CASSQTDRGNEQYF
many	14	-	TRBV20-1	TRBJ2-6	TGCAGTGCCCAACCGGGCTCTGGGGCCAACGTCCTGACTTTC	CSAQPGSGANVLTF
-	12	-	TRBV12-3/TRBV12-4	TRBJ1-1	TGTGCCAGCAGTAAAAGCGGTCTTGAAGCTTTCTTT	CASSKSGLEAFF
-	16	-	TRBV10-3	TRBJ1-5	TGTGCCATCAGTGAGGGGGACACTTATAGCAATCAGCCCCAGCATTTT	CAISEGDTYSNQPQHF
many	13	-	TRBV29-1	TRBJ2-5	TGCAGCGTTGAGGGGTCGAAGGGGGAGACCCAGTACTTC	CSVEGSKGETQYF
-	13	TRBD2	TRBV6-5	TRBJ2-7	TGTGCCAGCAGGGGAGCGGGAGGTTACGAGCAGTACTTC	CASRGAGGYEQYF
few	12	-	TRBV7-2	TRBJ2-1	TGTGCCAGCAGCTTAGTAGCGAGGCAGCAGTTCTTC	CASSLVARQQFF
-	14	-	TRBV2	TRBJ2-5	TGTGCCAGCAGTGGGAGTAACCGGGGTCCGGAGCAGTACTTC	CASSGSNRGPEQYF
many	13	-	TRBV10-3	TRBJ2-7	TGTGCCATCAGTGAGTCGAGCAGAGACGAGCAGTACTTC	CAISESSRDEQYF
-	14	-	TRBV12-3/TRBV12-4	TRBJ2-1	TGTGCCAGCAGTTTAAGTAGGCGTCACAATGAGCAGTTCTTC	CASSLSRRHNEQFF
few	20	-	TRBV20-1	TRBJ2-6	TGCAGTGCCCAGGGTGGGCAGGGGATGATGGTAGAAACTGGGGCCAACGTCCTGACTTTC	CSAQGGQGMMVETGANVLTF
-	18	TRBD2	TRBV4-2	TRBJ2-3	TGTGCCAGCAGCCAAGCCGCGAGCGGGAGTCTCCGCACAGATACGCAGTATTTT	CASSQAASGSLRTDTQYF
-	14	TRBD1	TRBV20-1	TRBJ1-5	TGCAGTGCTAAGTGGACAGGGGCGAGTCAGCCCCAGCATTTT	CSAKWTGASQPQHF
-	13	-	TRBV9	TRBJ2-1	TGTGCCAGTGAGGGAGCGGTGAACGATGAGCAGTTCTTC	CASEGAVNDEQFF
few	12	-	TRBV6-5	TRBJ1-2	TGTGCCAGCAGTTCGGGGACCAATGGCTACACCTTC	CASSSGTNGYTF
-	16	TRBD2	TRBV14	TRBJ2-1	TGTGCCAGCAGCCAAGCGGGAGGGCCAAGAGAAAGTGAGCAGTTCTTC	CASSQAGGPRESEQFF
once	17	TRBD1	TRBV27	TRBJ1-5	TGTGCCAGCAGTTTATTAGGCCAGGGGGCGGGCAATCAGCCCCAGCATTTT	CASSLLGQGAGNQPQHF
few	14	-	TRBV12-1	TRBJ1-2	TGTGCCAGCAGCCGATTGGACAGTAACTATGGCTACACCTTC	CASSRLDSNYGYTF
-	14	TRBD1	TRBV3-1	TRBJ2-7	TGTGCCAGCAGCCTTTTGGACAGGGCCTCCGAGCAGTACTTC	CASSLLDRASEQYF
few	18	TRBD1	TRBV4-1	TRBJ1-6	TGCGCCAGCAGCCAAGATTGTTGTTGGGACAGGGATAATTCACCCCTCCACTTT	CASSQDCCWDRDNSPLHF
-	18	TRBD1	TRBV5-1	TRBJ2-3	TGCGCCAGCAGCTTAACCGGGACAGGGGGCCCCAACACAGATACGCAGTATTTT	CASSLTGTGGPNTDTQYF
many	17	-	TRBV5-5	TRBJ2-3	TGTGCCAGCAGCTTTCCCTACGGGCAGCGGAACCTAGATACGCAGTATTTT	CASSFPYGQRNLDTQYF
few	17	TRBD2	TRBV14	TRBJ2-1	TGTGCCAGCAGCCAAGACCCCGCGGGGAGGGCTCTCAATGAGCAGTTCTTC	CASSQDPAGRALNEQFF
-	12	TRBD2	TRBV20-1	TRBJ2-1	TGCGGTCCAGCGGGGGGGCGGAATGAGCAGTTCTTC	CGPAGGRNEQFF